This is a list of T cell receptor beta chains from one sample in a study of cytomegalovirus exposure and HLA in healthy donors. Only in-frame clones appear in the TCRdb table, and some are missing; sequencing was by immunoSEQ multiplex PCR. The data hold around 120,000 clones, with about four fifths observed a single time. The sample taken for sequencing was PBMCs. The receptors here all came from a woman aged 25 to 39 in good health and CMV-seronegative. CDR3s include the opening cysteine and the closing phenylalanine or tryptophan.

TRBJ2-7	TRBV7-9	CASSSLSRAYEQYF
TRBJ1-3	TRBV5-1	CASSSDPQGSGNTIYF
TRBJ2-7	TRBV16	CASSQSTVQSSYEQYF
TRBJ2-3	TRBV5-1	CASSRSPGTSADTQYF
TRBJ2-5	TRBV4-3	CASSRHSSAETQYF
TRBJ1-1	TRBV6-5	CASNKDNRGTEAFF
TRBJ2-7	TRBV7-9	CASSLGGNRDSYEQYF
TRBJ2-2	TRBV7-2	CASSLGLAGVNTGELFF
TRBJ2-1	TRBV5-1	CASSLGQYNEQFF
TRBJ2-1	TRBV30	CAWSALPAGEGNEQFF
TRBJ2-7	TRBV28	CASEGRGNSYEQYF
TRBJ2-5	TRBV5-1	CASSLGTSGFQETQYF
TRBJ2-3	TRBV19	CASSKPGSTDTQYF
TRBJ2-1	TRBV10-1	CASSVQGQRLNEQFF
TRBJ2-3	TRBV27	CASSLSILAGELDTQYF
TRBJ2-3	TRBV25-1	CASSETAGGPQDTQYF
TRBJ2-1	TRBV5-1	CASSLEDIRFF
TRBJ2-6	TRBV5-6	CASSLFADSSGANVLTF
TRBJ1-1	TRBV9	CASSVPGQNTEAFF
TRBJ2-3	TRBV19	CASSIEFSGQLTDTQYF
TRBJ1-2	TRBV28	CASRPGSSAYGYTF
TRBJ2-1	TRBV7-9	CASSPQLSGSYNEQFF
TRBJ2-7	TRBV5-1	CASSLQGMWEQYF
TRBJ2-6	TRBV28	CASKKGTGTGFSGANVLTF
TRBJ2-7	TRBV18	CASSPRQPGDAYEQYF
TRBJ2-1	TRBV7-9	CSSSLTTFYNEQFF
TRBJ2-7	TRBV15	CATSRERERGEQYF
TRBJ1-1	TRBV10-3	CAISEYRTGQGTEAFF
TRBJ1-3	TRBV5-1	CASRGGNTIYF
TRBJ2-5	TRBV28	CASSPPGGQETQYF
TRBJ2-5	TRBV29-1	CSLEGAQGDFETQYF
TRBJ2-1	TRBV5-4	CASSLFGLAGNEQFF
.	TRBV6-6	CASTQPGTGTYEQYF
TRBJ1-2	TRBV6-1	CATREGGNYGYTF
TRBJ2-1	TRBV6-4	CASSDPFTSGNYNEQFF
TRBJ2-7	TRBV6-1	CASNGQFYEQYF
TRBJ1-2	TRBV7-2	CASSPSGARGDYGYTF
TRBJ1-1	TRBV19	CASRYSRQAPNTEAFF
TRBJ2-5	TRBV2	CASSRTRAAETQYF
TRBJ1-2	TRBV25-1	CASSDAGTGYHTF
TRBJ2-5	TRBV28	CASSLGAEYQETQYF
TRBJ1-1	TRBV6-6	CASSDERRGKAFF
TRBJ2-7	TRBV28	CASSLGTSVNYEQYF